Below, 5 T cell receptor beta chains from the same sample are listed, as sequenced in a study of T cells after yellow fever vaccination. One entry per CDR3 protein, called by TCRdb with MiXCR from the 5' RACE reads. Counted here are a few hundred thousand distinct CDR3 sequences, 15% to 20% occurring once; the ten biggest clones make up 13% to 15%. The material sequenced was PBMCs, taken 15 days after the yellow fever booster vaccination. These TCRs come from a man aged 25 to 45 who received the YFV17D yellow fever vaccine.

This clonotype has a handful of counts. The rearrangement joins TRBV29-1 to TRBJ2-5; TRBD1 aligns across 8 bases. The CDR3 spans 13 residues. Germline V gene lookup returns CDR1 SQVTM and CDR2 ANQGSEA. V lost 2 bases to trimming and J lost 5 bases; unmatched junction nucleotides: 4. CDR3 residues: CSVERQGAETQYF. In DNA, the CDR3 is TGCAGCGTTGAAAGGCAGGGGGCGGAGACCCAGTACTTC.

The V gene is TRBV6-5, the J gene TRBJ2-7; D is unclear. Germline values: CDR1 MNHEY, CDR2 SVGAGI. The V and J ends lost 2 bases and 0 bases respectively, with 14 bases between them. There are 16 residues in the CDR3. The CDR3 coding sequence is TGTGCCAGCAGTTACCAATCCGCCACCAGCTCCTACGAGCAGTACTTC. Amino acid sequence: CASSYQSATSSYEQYF.

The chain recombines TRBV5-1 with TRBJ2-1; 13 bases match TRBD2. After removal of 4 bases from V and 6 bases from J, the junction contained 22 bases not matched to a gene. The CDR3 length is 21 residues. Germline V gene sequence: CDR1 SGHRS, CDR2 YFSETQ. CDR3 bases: TGCGCCAGCAGCCCCTGGGGGGCCCGTTCCGGACTAGCGGGAGACTCCAATGAGCAGTTCTTC. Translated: CASSPWGARSGLAGDSNEQFF. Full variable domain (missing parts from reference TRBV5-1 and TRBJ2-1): KAGVTQTPRYLIKTRGQQVTLSCSPISGHRSVSWYQQTPGQGLQFLFEYFSETQRNKGNFPGRFSGRQFSNSRSEMNVSTLELGDSALYLCASSPWGARSGLAGDSNEQFFGPGTRLTVL.

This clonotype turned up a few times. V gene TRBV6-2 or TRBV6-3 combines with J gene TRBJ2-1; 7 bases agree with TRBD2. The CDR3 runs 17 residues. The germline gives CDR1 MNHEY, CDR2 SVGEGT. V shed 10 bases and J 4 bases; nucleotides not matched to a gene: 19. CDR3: CATATSIPRKGYNEQFF. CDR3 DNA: TGTGCCACCGCGACTAGCATCCCAAGGAAAGGATACAATGAGCAGTTCTTC.

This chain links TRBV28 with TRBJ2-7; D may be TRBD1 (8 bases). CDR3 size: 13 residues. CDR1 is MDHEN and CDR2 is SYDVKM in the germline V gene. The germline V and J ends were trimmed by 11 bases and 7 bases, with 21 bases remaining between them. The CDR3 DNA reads TGTGCCTCCAGGACAGGGTGGGGGGGGGAGCAGTACTTC. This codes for CASRTGWGGEQYF.